These 19 T cell receptor beta chains came from one sample sequenced in a study of CD8+ T cells in alopecia areata. Treatment reported: oral pan-JAK inhibitor, 5-10 mg twice daily. Extracted from the samples, RNA was reverse transcribed into cDNA to serve as the sequencing template. Profiling relied on immunoSEQ multiplex PCR, and the TCRdb table lists in-frame clones only, not all of them. The sample shows tens of thousands of clones, more than 65% of them seen only once. The sample was CD8+ T cells sorted from blood, taken between weeks 43 and 45, from a patient treated with tofacitinib. These receptors originate from a human donor with alopecia areata.

V is TRBV19 and J is TRBJ1-1; D is unresolved. Germline lookup yields CDR1 LNHDA and CDR2 SQIVND (reference sequence). This CDR3 region has 12 residues. Trimming pared 7 bases from V and 2 bases from J, leaving 8 bases between. The CDR3 DNA sequence: TGTGCCAGTATTATGGGTAACACTGAAGCTTTCTTT. As protein: CASIMGNTEAFF.

CDR3 bases: TGTGCTAGTGGTCCAGGGGATAGAGGAAACACCATATATTTT. Translated: CASGPGDRGNTIYF. The chain carries TRBV12-5 and TRBJ1-3; a possible D gene is TRBD1 (6 bases). The CDR3 consists of 14 residues. Looked up from germline, CDR1 is LGHNT and CDR2 is FRNRAP. V was cut by 5 bases and J by 4 bases, with 12 bases left in between.

This chain uses TRBV13 with TRBJ2-3, with D possibly matching TRBD2 (5 bases). Trimming took 3 bases from V and 2 from J, leaving 15 bases between them. Germline CDR1 reads PRHDT; CDR2 reads FYEKMQ (reference sequence). The CDR3 is 16 amino acids. The CDR3 DNA is TGTGCCAGCAGCTTTCTAGCAAGTAGTGTCACAGATACGCAGTATTTT. It specifies CASSFLASSVTDTQYF. Looking up the rest from reference TRBV13 and TRBJ2-3 gives the full variable domain: AAGVIQSPRHLIKEKRETATLKCYPIPRHDTVYWYQQGPGQDPQFLISFYEKMQSDKGSIPDRFSAQQFSDYHSELNMSSLELGDSALYFCASSFLASSVTDTQYFGPGTRLTVL.

This chain uses TRBV7-9 with TRBJ2-1, with a tentative D call TRBD2 (6 bases). Germline-derived CDR1 and CDR2 are SEHNR and FQNEAQ (reference sequence). The CDR3 has 12 residues. V lost 6 bases to trimming and J lost 16 bases, with 19 bases between them. The CDR3 loop reads CASRTGTRPFFF. CDR3 in DNA: TGTGCCAGCAGGACCGGGACTCGCCCTTTTTTCTTC. The whole variable domain, remainder taken from reference TRBV7-9 and TRBJ2-1, is DTGVSQNPRHKITKRGQNVTFRCDPISEHNRLYWYRQTLGQGPEFLTYFQNEAQLEKSRLLSDRFSAERPKGSFSTLEIQRTEQGDSAMYLCASRTGTRPFFFGPGTRLTVL.

This chain uses TRBV6-6 with TRBJ1-2, with D maybe TRBD1 (6 bases). The CDR3 has 15 amino acids. CDR1 and CDR2 (germline): MNHNY, SVGAGI (reference sequence). V dropped 5 bases and J dropped 3 bases, with 16 bases sitting between them. DNA for the CDR3: TGTGCCAGCAGTCAAATCAGGGGTTTTGACTATGGCTACACCTTC. Protein product: CASSQIRGFDYGYTF.

The CDR3 sequence: CASSLSISYNEQFF. The CDR3 coding sequence is TGTGCCAGCAGTTTATCTATCTCCTACAATGAGCAGTTCTTC. The chain carries TRBV27 and TRBJ2-1; no clear D. V lost 0 bases and J lost 0, with 3 bases in between. Germline-derived CDR1 and CDR2 are MNHEY and SMNVEV (reference sequence). The CDR3 loop spans 14 amino acids.

This clone appeared a few times. V and J are TRBV2 and TRBJ1-2; TRBD1 agrees at 7 bases. CDR3 length: 17 amino acids. V lost 5 bases to trimming and J lost 0 bases; unmatched junction nucleotides: 12. Germline CDR1 and CDR2: SNHLY and FYNNEI. Here the CDR3 reads CASSLPGQSKANYGYTF. The CDR3 coding sequence is TGTGCCAGCAGTCTTCCGGGACAGTCGAAAGCTAACTATGGCTACACCTTC.

The chain has TRBV15 and TRBJ2-3; perhaps TRBD2 as D (5 bases). The germline V gene encodes CDR1 LNHNV and CDR2 YYDKDF (reference sequence). This CDR3 is 16 amino acids long. V was clipped by 0 bases and J by 3 bases, with 13 bases between them. This CDR3 reads CATSREPGLRTDTQYF. CDR3 coding DNA: TGTGCCACCAGCAGAGAGCCGGGGTTGCGGACAGATACGCAGTATTTT.

For the CDR3, the DNA is TGTGCCAGCAGCTTATTTAATGAGCAGTTCTTC. The encoded protein is CASSLFNEQFF. The rearrangement joins TRBV7-9 to TRBJ2-1; no definite D call. The CDR3 is made up of 11 amino acids. Germline CDR1 is SEHNR and CDR2 is FQNEAQ (reference sequence). V lost 2 bases and J 7 bases, leaving 3 bases between the germline ends.

The chain carries TRBV6-5 and TRBJ2-3; D possibly matches TRBD1 or TRBD2 (6 bases each). The CDR3 runs 11 residues. Germline V CDR1 and CDR2: MNHEY, SVGAGI. The germline V and J ends were trimmed by 7 bases and 11 bases, with 13 bases remaining between them. CDR3 in DNA: TGTGCCAGCACCGCGGGACAAAAGCAGTATTTT. Amino acids: CASTAGQKQYF.

The rearrangement links TRBV29-1 to TRBJ1-1; D possibly corresponds to TRBD1 (5 bases). The CDR3 runs 11 residues. The V end lost 3 bases, the J end lost 5 bases, and 7 bases lay between the germline ends. Germline V CDR1 and CDR2: SQVTM, ANQGSEA. CDR3 amino acids: CSVDGGTEAFF. CDR3 bases: TGCAGCGTTGATGGGGGTACTGAAGCTTTCTTT.

The rearrangement joins TRBV29-1 to TRBJ1-1, with TRBD1 matching over 7 bases. The J segment lost 10 bases and the V segment lost 6 bases, leaving 8 bases of the junction unmatched. The germline V gene has CDR1 SQVTM and CDR2 ANQGSEA. The CDR3 runs to 11 residues. The CDR3 DNA reads as TGCAGCGTCTCAGACAGGGAACGAGCTTTCTTT. Translating it yields CSVSDRERAFF.

This clone appeared a few times. The chain joins TRBV19 to TRBJ2-2, with D possibly being TRBD1 or TRBD2 (5 bases each). The V end lost 9 bases, the J end lost 4 bases, and 18 bases lay between the germline ends. Germline loops: CDR1 LNHDA, CDR2 SQIVND (reference sequence). CDR3 length: 15 amino acids. In nucleotides, the CDR3 is TGTGCCAGCAGCCTCGTTGGGGGTTTCACCGGGGAGCTGTTTTTT. Its protein is CASSLVGGFTGELFF.

V is TRBV15 and J is TRBJ2-5; perhaps TRBD2 as D (7 bases). V dropped 1 base and J dropped 5 bases, with 11 bases sitting between them. This CDR3 is 14 amino acids long. Germline CDR1 LNHNV, CDR2 YYDKDF (reference sequence). The CDR3 sequence is CATSRGGGAETQYF. The CDR3 region has the DNA TGTGCCACCAGCAGAGGCGGGGGCGCGGAGACCCAGTACTTC.

The rearrangement joins TRBV4-1 to TRBJ1-2, with D tentatively TRBD1 (5 bases). CDR3 length: 15 residues. Germline V gives CDR1 MGHRA, CDR2 YSYEKL. V lost 1 base to trimming and J lost 6 bases, with 15 bases between them. CDR3 sequence reads: CASSQVRGRENGYTF. The CDR3 nucleotides read TGCGCCAGCAGCCAAGTTAGAGGCAGGGAAAATGGCTACACCTTC.

The V gene is TRBV4-3, the J gene TRBJ2-2, with D unclear. V was trimmed by 4 bases and J by 2 bases, leaving 8 bases between them. CDR1 is LGHNA and CDR2 is YSLEER in the germline V gene. The CDR3 contains 14 residues. The CDR3 spells CASSPGPNTGELFF. CDR3 in DNA: TGCGCCAGCAGCCCAGGACCCAACACCGGGGAGCTGTTTTTT.

This sequence joins TRBV7-8 and TRBJ2-3, with 8 bases that match TRBD1. Unmatched junction bases numbered 14, after V lost 5 bases and J lost 4 bases. This CDR3 has 17 amino acids. CDR1 and CDR2 (germline): SGHVS, FQNEAQ. CDR3 sequence (DNA): TGTGCCAGCAGCCTCCCCCCTGACAGGGGCATTGCAGATACGCAGTATTTT. It yields the protein CASSLPPDRGIADTQYF.

The CDR3 reads CASGWQGTVNGNTGELFF. The CDR3 region has the DNA TGTGCCAGCGGTTGGCAGGGTACGGTGAACGGGAACACCGGGGAGCTGTTTTTT. This sequence joins TRBV27 and TRBJ2-2; perhaps TRBD1 as D (5 bases). CDR1 is MNHEY, CDR2 SMNVEV, per germline (reference sequence). The CDR3 extends over 18 amino acids. Trimming took 8 bases from V and 1 from J, leaving 23 bases between them.

This chain links TRBV30 with TRBJ2-6, with D unclear. CDR3 length equals 15 residues. CDR1 and CDR2 from the germline V gene are GTSNPN and SVGIG (reference sequence). Deletions cut 0 bases from V and 1 base from J, with 7 bases between. CDR3 sequence: CAWSVSNSGANVLTF. CDR3 bases: TGTGCCTGGAGTGTCTCAAATTCTGGGGCCAACGTCCTGACTTTC.